This record concerns one TCR beta chain sequence. Original handling: It was from reference gene primer amplification that nucleated cell counts were estimated. This table comes from immunoSEQ multiplex PCR, and its TCRdb copy is limited to in-frame clones, with some not included. The V and J calls and the clone size are those of that table, but D and trimming were determined from the DNA. Of 75,000 to 80,000 clones listed, roughly 80% are singletons. This CDR3 has 18 residues. CDR1 is SGHTS and CDR2 is YDEGEE in the germline V gene. V was pared by 0 bases and J by 0 bases, with 19 bases between. The source of the sample is a study of blood T cell repertoires in COVID-19.

The sample comprised peripheral blood. The V and J genes are TRBV5-8 and TRBJ2-7; D not certain. This receptor was taken from a woman aged 60-70 years with acute or convalescent COVID-19. The CDR3 DNA reads as TGTGCCAGCAGCTTGGCCATTACTTCAGAGGTTAGCTCCTACGAGCAGTACTTC. It encodes CASSLAITSEVSSYEQYF.